This record looks at one T cell receptor (beta chain) sequence and its context. The V and J ends lost 4 bases and 4 bases, in that order; junction bases with no gene match: 2. Germline V lookup: CDR1 SNHLY, CDR2 FYNNEI. CDR3 length: 13 amino acids. These data come from a study of Ad26.COV2.S vaccination and SARS-CoV-2 variants. Libraries were prepared by immunoSEQ multiplex PCR; TCRdb keeps only in-frame clonotypes and omits some of them. This sample has about 350,000 clones, with 80% to 90% found just once. Described treatment: around 19 received Ad26.COV2.S at low or high dose, single or two shots; 5 received placebo; per-sample allocation not given. Sampling was performed 63 days after the first vaccine or placebo injection.

The V gene is TRBV2, the J gene TRBJ2-7, with TRBD2 matching over 9 bases. This sample comprised peripheral blood, obtained in a trial of Ad26.COV2.S vaccine versus placebo. The TCR comes from a person aged 18-60 years who received the Ad26.COV2.S COVID-19 vaccine or a placebo. CDR3: CASSGLAAYEQYF. As DNA, the CDR3 is TGTGCCAGCAGTGGACTAGCGGCTTACGAGCAGTACTTC.